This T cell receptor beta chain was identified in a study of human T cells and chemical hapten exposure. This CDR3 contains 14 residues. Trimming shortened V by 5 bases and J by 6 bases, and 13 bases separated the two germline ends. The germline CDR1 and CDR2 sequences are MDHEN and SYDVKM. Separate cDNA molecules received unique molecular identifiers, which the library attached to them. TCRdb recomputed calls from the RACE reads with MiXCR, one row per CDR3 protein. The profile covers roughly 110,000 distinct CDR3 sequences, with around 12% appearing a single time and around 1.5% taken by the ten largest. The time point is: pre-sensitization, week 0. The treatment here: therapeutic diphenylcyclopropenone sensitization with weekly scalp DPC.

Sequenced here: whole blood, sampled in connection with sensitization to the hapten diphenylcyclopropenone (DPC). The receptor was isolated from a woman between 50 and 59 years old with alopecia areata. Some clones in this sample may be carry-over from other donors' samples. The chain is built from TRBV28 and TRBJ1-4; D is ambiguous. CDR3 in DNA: TGTGCCAGCAGTCTCCCTGGATGGGATGAAAAACTGTTTTTT. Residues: CASSLPGWDEKLFF.